This T cell receptor beta chain originates from a study of cytomegalovirus exposure and HLA in healthy donors. Findings and caveats of the study: Likely technical artifact: a cluster of highly shared sequence variants. Data from an earlier analysis indicated that most TCR beta V segments were productive either about 90% or about 30% of the time.

Amplification used 60 Vbeta primers and 13 Jbeta primers. Some clones are missing from TCRdb's copy, which holds only in-frame ones; the method was immunoSEQ multiplex PCR. The table lists 180,000 or so clones. Germline-derived CDR1 and CDR2 are MNHEY and SMNVEV (reference sequence). The CDR3 consists of 18 residues. Trimming at V came to 2 bases and at J to 1 base, leaving 8 bases not matched to a gene. Turning to this clone: The antigen is not known.

The chain joins TRBV27 to TRBJ2-5; 12 bases are shared with TRBD2. The sample was PBMCs. This clonotype was sampled from a woman younger than 35 in good health and CMV-seropositive. The CDR3 DNA reads as TGTGCCAGCAGTTTACCCCCCCTAGCGGGAGGGCCCCAAGAGACCCAGTACTTC. Translating it yields CASSLPPLAGGPQETQYF.